This TCR beta chain was recovered during a study of monozygotic twins with inflammatory bowel disease. The CDR3 has 16 residues. Germline CDR1 is MDHEN and CDR2 is SYDVKM. Reanalyzing the 5' RACE reads, TCRdb keeps one entry per CDR3 protein, without DNA. The sample's table shows roughly 330,000 distinct CDR3 sequences. The sequencing input was blood. This sequence was found in a human donor with ulcerative colitis or Crohn's disease, or a healthy co-twin of an affected twin (not recorded which). The rearrangement links TRBV28 to TRBJ2-5; as DNA is missing, the TRBD2 call by TCRdb cannot be tested. This CDR3 is CASSTTSGRSRETQYF.